The 5 T cell receptor beta chains presented below share a single source sample, sequenced in a study of T cells in Graves' hyperthyroidism and ophthalmopathy. From RNA transcripts, TCR beta CDR3 regions were amplified. A set of HTBI primers served as the primers for a first-round RT-PCR of the TCR CDR3. TCRdb reanalysed the multiplex PCR reads using MiXCR and keeps one entry per CDR3 protein. In the table there are 92,000 or so distinct CDR3 sequences, roughly 49% of which are singletons. The sample consisted of blood. The receptors were gathered from a woman aged 40 to 55 with Graves' hyperthyroidism.

The CDR3: CAIGQAGDVNGYTF. The CDR3 DNA follows: TGTGCCATCGGGCAAGCGGGAGATGTGAATGGCTACACCTTC. The chain uses TRBV10-3 and TRBJ1-2; no firm D call. The CDR3 runs 14 residues. Germline V gene data show CDR1 as ENHRY and CDR2 as SYGVKD. The V end lost 8 bases, the J end lost 6 bases, and 19 bases lay between the germline ends.

This clonotype was recorded at least ten times. The chain links TRBV7-2 to TRBJ1-1, with unresolved D. This CDR3 comprises 12 residues. V dropped 5 bases and J dropped 9 bases, with 13 bases sitting between them. CDR1 is SGHTA, CDR2 FQGNSA, per germline. CDR3 amino acids: CASSPAGEKAFF. The CDR3 bases are TGTGCCAGCAGCCCAGCCGGGGAGAAAGCTTTCTTT.

The V gene is TRBV5-5, the J gene TRBJ2-5, with D tentatively TRBD2 (6 bases). The CDR3 is made up of 17 amino acids. V was cut by 3 bases and J by 1 base, with 19 bases left in between. In germline, CDR1 is SGHKS, CDR2 YYEKEE (reference sequence). CDR3 sequence reads: CASSSEGLARTQETQYF. DNA for the CDR3: TGTGCCAGCAGCTCGGAGGGCCTAGCGAGGACCCAAGAGACCCAGTACTTC.

This chain links TRBV14 with TRBJ2-7; D remains unclear. There are 10 residues in the CDR3. V was clipped by 9 bases and J by 0 bases, with 3 bases between them. Germline CDR1 reads SGHDN; CDR2 reads FVKESK. The CDR3 region is CARDSYEQYF. The CDR3 bases are TGTGCCAGGGACTCCTACGAGCAGTACTTC.

As for this clonotype: In this CDR3 the conserved last residue, phenylalanine or tryptophan, is missing, so a read error is likely. The chain recombines TRBV10-3 with TRBJ1-2; TRBD1 matches 10 bases. The CDR3 length is 16 residues. Germline V CDR1 and CDR2: ENHRY, SYGVKD. The DNA for the CDR3 is TGTGCCAACAGTACGCCGGGGGGACAGGGGACCTATGGCTACACCATC. Its protein is CANSTPGGQGTYGYTI.